The 17 T cell receptor beta chains below come from one sample, sequenced in a study of T cell repertoires in cytomegalovirus infection (dated by TCRdb to the late 2010s). The sample's treatment or condition, from its label and the paper: in vitro stimulation with specific CMV peptide epitopes to enrich CMV-specific T cells. Antigens for these TCRs are unknown. Sequencer: Illumina HiSeq 1500. Clones were called with MiXCR by TCRdb after fastp trimmed the public reads at Q25, and only in-frame beta chains were retained. One record per CDR3 amino acid sequence lists the most common genes and DNA. A total of some 920,000 distinct CDR3 sequences appear in this sample, roughly 30% of them only once. The ten largest clones add up to 13% of the sample. This specimen consisted of cultured CD8+ T cells from PBMCs, obtained from culture after CMV antigen stimulation. The receptors stem from a human donor in good health (CMV status not recorded). Some clones in this sample may be carry-over from other donors' samples.

The chain uses TRBV5-8 and TRBJ2-7; 8 bases line up with TRBD1. The CDR3 spans 14 residues. CDR1 is SGHTS and CDR2 is YDEGEE in the germline V gene. V lost 4 bases and J lost 3; bases outside the gene matches: 6. The CDR3 protein is CASSPRTGYYEQYV. CDR3 DNA: TGTGCCAGCAGCCCGAGGACAGGGTACTACGAGCAGTACGTC.

The chain recombines TRBV15 with TRBJ2-7; D is possibly TRBD2 (6 bases). Looked up from germline, CDR1 is LNHNV and CDR2 is YYDKDF (reference sequence). CDR3 length: 16 amino acids. Trimming shortened V by 0 bases and J by 3 bases, and 15 bases separated the two germline ends. CDR3 protein: CATSRDSGGYIYEQYF. In DNA form, the CDR3 reads TGTGCCACCAGCAGAGATAGTGGGGGGTATATCTACGAGCAGTACTTC.

Only a few counts were recorded for this clonotype. The V gene is TRBV19, the J gene TRBJ1-5; D ambiguous. The CDR3 is made up of 13 amino acids. V dropped 2 bases and J dropped 4 bases, with 6 bases sitting between them. The germline CDR1 and CDR2 sequences are LNHDA and SQIVND (reference sequence). The CDR3 here is CASSILGNQPQHF. The CDR3 nucleotides read TGTGCCAGTAGTATATTAGGTAATCAGCCCCAGCATTTT.

The chain carries TRBV5-5 and TRBJ1-4, with D hard to call. V shed 0 bases and J shed 8 bases, with 8 bases lying between them. The germline gives CDR1 SGHKS, CDR2 YYEKEE (reference sequence). The CDR3 extends over 13 amino acids. CDR3 sequence: CASSLGVFEKLFF. The CDR3 region has the DNA TGTGCCAGCAGCTTGGGGGTATTCGAAAAACTGTTTTTT.

The chain couples TRBV5-6 to TRBJ2-2; D might be TRBD2 (6 bases). Trimming cost V 0 bases and J 3 bases, with 15 bases left between them. Per the germline V gene, CDR1 is SGHDT and CDR2 is YYEEEE. The CDR3 extends over 17 amino acids. CDR3 nucleotide sequence: TGTGCCAGCAGCTTGGAAATCGGGGGACGGTACACCGGGGAGCTGTTTTTT. It encodes CASSLEIGGRYTGELFF. The full variable domain, completed using reference TRBV5-6 and TRBJ2-2, is DAGVTQSPTHLIKTRGQQVTLRCSPKSGHDTVSWYQQALGQGPQFIFQYYEEEERQRGNFPDRFSGHQFPNYSSELNVNALLLGDSALYLCASSLEIGGRYTGELFFGEGSRLTVL.

Here the CDR3 DNA reads TGTGCCATCAGTGAGCCTTGGACAGGGAGCACAGATACGCAGTATTTT. Encoded protein: CAISEPWTGSTDTQYF. This chain connects TRBV10-3 to TRBJ2-3, with TRBD1 matching 8 bases. Germline V CDR1 and CDR2: ENHRY, SYGVKD. This CDR3 comprises 16 residues. Losses at the gene ends were 2 bases for V and 0 bases for J; bases not matched to a gene: 4.

This chain uses TRBV20-1 with TRBJ2-7, with D perhaps matching TRBD2 (7 bases). Trimming removed 7 bases at V and 3 bases at J, with 22 bases between. The CDR3 contains 15 residues. The V gene's germline CDR1 is DFQATT and CDR2 SNEGSKA (reference sequence). The CDR3 region is CSVTRGGSTVYEQYF. The CDR3 nucleotides are TGCAGTGTCACGAGGGGGGGAAGTACCGTCTACGAGCAGTACTTC.

Only a few counts were recorded for this clonotype. The chain recombines TRBV15 with TRBJ1-5, with D maybe TRBD1 (5 bases). The CDR3 contains 14 residues. Trimming took 4 bases from V and 9 from J, leaving 16 bases between them. Germline lookup yields CDR1 LNHNV and CDR2 YYDKDF (reference sequence). DNA of the CDR3: TGTGCCACCAGCACCGACCGGGGGGTAGGGCCCCAGCATTTT. Translation gives CATSTDRGVGPQHF.

The chain uses TRBV11-2 and TRBJ1-1; no clear D. The germline V gene encodes CDR1 SGHAT and CDR2 FQNNGV. The CDR3 sequence is 11 residues long. V was trimmed by 5 bases and J by 9 bases, leaving 10 bases between them. The CDR3 DNA reads TGTGCCAGCAGCCTTGGACCCCAAGCTTTCTTT. This codes for CASSLGPQAFF.

This chain links TRBV6-5 with TRBJ1-1; D is ambiguous. With 7 bases removed from V and 8 bases from J, the gap between germline ends came to 8 bases. The CDR3 loop spans 10 amino acids. Germline assignment: CDR1 MNHEY and CDR2 SVGAGI. DNA for the CDR3: TGTGCCAGCATCGCAGAAGAAGCTTTCTTT. Translated, it gives CASIAEEAFF.

The chain is built from TRBV27 and TRBJ1-5; 7 positions agree with TRBD1. The V gene end was trimmed by 5 bases and the J gene end by 9 bases; junction bases not matched to a gene: 4. Germline V lookup: CDR1 MNHEY, CDR2 SMNVEV (reference sequence). The CDR3 is made up of 12 amino acids. Written as DNA, the CDR3 is TGTGCCAGCAGTCCAGGGGGGTGGCCCCAGCATTTT. Amino acid sequence: CASSPGGWPQHF.

The V gene is TRBV6-6, the J gene TRBJ1-1; TRBD1 matches 11 bases. The CDR3 runs to 16 residues. The germline V gene has CDR1 MNHNY and CDR2 SVGAGI (reference sequence). Trimming removed 0 bases from V and 5 bases from J; junction bases left unmatched: 5. The CDR3 reads CASSYSGQGAKTEAFF. The CDR3 DNA sequence: TGTGCCAGCAGTTACTCTGGACAGGGGGCGAAGACTGAAGCTTTCTTT.

The chain employs TRBV19 and TRBJ2-6; maybe TRBD2 (5 bases). CDR1 LNHDA and CDR2 SQIVND come from the germline V gene (reference sequence). The V and J ends lost 0 bases and 4 bases respectively, with 10 bases between them. The CDR3 consists of 16 residues. CDR3 in amino acids: CASSIETRAGANVLTF. In DNA, the CDR3 is TGTGCCAGTAGTATAGAAACGAGGGCCGGGGCCAACGTCCTGACTTTC.

This clonotype came up a few times. The genes are TRBV7-9 and TRBJ2-1; 7 nucleotides line up with TRBD2. The CDR3 covers 14 residues. The ends lost 5 bases at V and 4 bases at J; junction bases unmatched: 5. Germline CDR1 is SEHNR and CDR2 is FQNEAQ (reference sequence). The CDR3: CASSPTAGYNEQFF. The CDR3 nucleotides are TGTGCCAGCAGCCCCACAGCGGGGTACAATGAGCAGTTCTTC.

This clonotype was detected a few times. The chain uses TRBV4-1 and TRBJ2-2; D may correspond to TRBD1 or TRBD2 (5 bases each). CDR3 length: 15 amino acids. V lost 4 bases and J lost 7, with 16 bases in between. Germline CDR1 is MGHRA and CDR2 is YSYEKL. CDR3: CASSLLTGAGGELFF. Here the CDR3 DNA reads TGCGCCAGCAGCCTCCTTACCGGGGCGGGCGGGGAGCTGTTTTTT.

V usage is TRBV19 and J usage is TRBJ1-2, with 8 bases that match TRBD1. The CDR3 spans 16 residues. Germline lookup yields CDR1 LNHDA and CDR2 SQIVND (reference sequence). The trim removed 10 bases at V and 3 bases at J, leaving 16 bases unmatched. CDR3 residues: CATAGGREVGDYGYTF. CDR3 nucleotides: TGTGCCACCGCAGGGGGCAGGGAAGTTGGGGACTATGGCTACACCTTC.

This clonotype was detected a few times. The chain joins TRBV15 to TRBJ2-3; the match to TRBD2 covers 9 bases. CDR1 is LNHNV, CDR2 YYDKDF, per germline (reference sequence). V lost 6 bases, J lost 2 bases, and 6 bases stayed unmatched. The CDR3 covers 15 residues. The CDR3 DNA sequence: TGTGCCACCAGGCAGCGGGGGGCTCTCACAGATACGCAGTATTTT. It is translated as CATRQRGALTDTQYF. The full variable domain, rest sourced from reference TRBV15 and TRBJ2-3, is DAMVIQNPRYQVTQFGKPVTLSCSQTLNHNVMYWYQQKSSQAPKLLFHYYDKDFNNEADTPDNFQSRRPNTSFCFLDIRSPGLGDTAMYLCATRQRGALTDTQYFGPGTRLTVL.